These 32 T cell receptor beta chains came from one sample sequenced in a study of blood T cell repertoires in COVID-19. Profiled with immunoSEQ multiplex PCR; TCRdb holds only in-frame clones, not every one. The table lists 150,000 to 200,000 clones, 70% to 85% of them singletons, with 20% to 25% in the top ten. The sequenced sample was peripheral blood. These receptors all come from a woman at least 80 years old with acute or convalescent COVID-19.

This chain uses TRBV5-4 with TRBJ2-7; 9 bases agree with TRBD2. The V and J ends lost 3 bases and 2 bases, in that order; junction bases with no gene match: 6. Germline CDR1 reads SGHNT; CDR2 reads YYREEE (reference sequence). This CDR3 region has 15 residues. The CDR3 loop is CASSSQLAGTYEQYF. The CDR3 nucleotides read TGTGCCAGCAGCTCGCAGCTAGCGGGGACCTACGAGCAGTACTTC. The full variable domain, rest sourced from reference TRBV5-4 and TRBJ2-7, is ETGVTQSPTHLIKTRGQQVTLRCSSQSGHNTVSWYQQALGQGPQFIFQYYREEENGRGNFPPRFSGLQFPNYSSELNVNALELDDSALYLCASSSQLAGTYEQYFGPGTRLTVT.

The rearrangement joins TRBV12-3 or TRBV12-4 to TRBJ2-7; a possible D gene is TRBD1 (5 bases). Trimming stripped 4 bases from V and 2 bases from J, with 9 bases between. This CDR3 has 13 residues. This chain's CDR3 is CASSYTGTYEQYF. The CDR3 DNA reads TGTGCCAGCAGTTACACAGGCACCTACGAGCAGTACTTC.

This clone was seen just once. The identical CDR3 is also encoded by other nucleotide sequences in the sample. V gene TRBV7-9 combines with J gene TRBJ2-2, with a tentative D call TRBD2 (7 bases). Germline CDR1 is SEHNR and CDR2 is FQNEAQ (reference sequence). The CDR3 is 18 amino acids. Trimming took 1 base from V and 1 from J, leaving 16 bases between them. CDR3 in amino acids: CASSLDGRGQRNTGELFF. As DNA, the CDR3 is TGTGCCAGCAGCTTAGACGGGCGGGGGCAGAGGAACACCGGGGAGCTGTTTTTT.

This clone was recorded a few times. This chain's CDR3 is CASSREYLNTEAFF. CDR3 DNA sequence: TGTGCCAGCAGCCGCGAATATTTGAACACTGAAGCTTTCTTT. The chain uses TRBV7-9 and TRBJ1-1; unclear D gene. The germline V gene has CDR1 SEHNR and CDR2 FQNEAQ (reference sequence). The CDR3 spans 14 residues. Trimming cost V 5 bases and J 0 bases, with 10 bases left between them.

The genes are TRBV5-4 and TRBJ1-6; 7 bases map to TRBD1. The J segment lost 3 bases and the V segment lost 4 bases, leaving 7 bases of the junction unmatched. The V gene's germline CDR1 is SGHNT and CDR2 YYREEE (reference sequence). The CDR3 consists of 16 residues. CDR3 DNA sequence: TGTGCCAGCAGCCACGGACAGGACTACTATAATTCACCCCTCCACTTT. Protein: CASSHGQDYYNSPLHF. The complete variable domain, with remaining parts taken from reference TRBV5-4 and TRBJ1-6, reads ETGVTQSPTHLIKTRGQQVTLRCSSQSGHNTVSWYQQALGQGPQFIFQYYREEENGRGNFPPRFSGLQFPNYSSELNVNALELDDSALYLCASSHGQDYYNSPLHFGNGTRLTVT.

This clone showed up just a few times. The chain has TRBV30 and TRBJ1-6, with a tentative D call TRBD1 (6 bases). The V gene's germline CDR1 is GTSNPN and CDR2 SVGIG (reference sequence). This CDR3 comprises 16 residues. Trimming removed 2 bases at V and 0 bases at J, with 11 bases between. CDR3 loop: CAWSQGGSSYNSPLHF. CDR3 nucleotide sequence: TGTGCCTGGAGTCAAGGGGGAAGCTCCTATAATTCACCCCTCCACTTT.

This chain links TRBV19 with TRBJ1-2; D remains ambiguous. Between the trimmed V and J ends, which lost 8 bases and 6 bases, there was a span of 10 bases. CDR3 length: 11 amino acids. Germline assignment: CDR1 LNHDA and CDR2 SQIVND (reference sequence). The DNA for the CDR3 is TGTGCCAGTGGCCAAGATAATGGCTACACCTTC. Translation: CASGQDNGYTF.

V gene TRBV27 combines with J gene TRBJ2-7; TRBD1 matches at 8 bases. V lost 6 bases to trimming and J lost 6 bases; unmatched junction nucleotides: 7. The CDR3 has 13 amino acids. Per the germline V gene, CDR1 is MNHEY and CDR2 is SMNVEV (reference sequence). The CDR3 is CASSHWTGSEQYF. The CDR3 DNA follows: TGTGCCAGCAGCCACTGGACAGGGTCCGAGCAGTACTTC.

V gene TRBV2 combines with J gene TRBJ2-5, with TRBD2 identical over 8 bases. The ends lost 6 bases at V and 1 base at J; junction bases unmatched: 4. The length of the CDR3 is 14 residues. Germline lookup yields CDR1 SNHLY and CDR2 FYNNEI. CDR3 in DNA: TGTGCCAGCAGGCCTGGGACTAGCCAAGAGACCCAGTACTTC. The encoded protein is CASRPGTSQETQYF.

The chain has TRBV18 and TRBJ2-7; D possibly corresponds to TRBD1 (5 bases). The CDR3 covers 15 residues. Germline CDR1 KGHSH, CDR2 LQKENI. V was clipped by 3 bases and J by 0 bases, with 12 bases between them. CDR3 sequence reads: CASSPDRGLSYEQYF. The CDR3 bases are TGTGCCAGCTCACCCGACAGAGGTCTCTCCTACGAGCAGTACTTC.

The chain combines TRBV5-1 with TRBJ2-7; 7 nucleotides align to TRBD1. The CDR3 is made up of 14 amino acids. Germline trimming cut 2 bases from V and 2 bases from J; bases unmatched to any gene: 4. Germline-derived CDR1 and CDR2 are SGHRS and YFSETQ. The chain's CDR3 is CASSLGQDAYEQYF. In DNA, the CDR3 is TGCGCCAGCAGCTTAGGACAGGATGCCTACGAGCAGTACTTC.

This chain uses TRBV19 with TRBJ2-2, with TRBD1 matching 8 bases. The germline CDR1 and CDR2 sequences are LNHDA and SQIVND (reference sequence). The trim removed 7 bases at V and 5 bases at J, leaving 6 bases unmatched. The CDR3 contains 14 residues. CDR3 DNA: TGTGCCAGTATCGGACAGGGTAGAACCGGGGAGCTGTTTTTT. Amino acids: CASIGQGRTGELFF. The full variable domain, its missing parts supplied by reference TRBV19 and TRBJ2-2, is DGGITQSPKYLFRKEGQNVTLSCEQNLNHDAMYWYRQDPGQGLRLIYYSQIVNDFQKGDIAEGYSVSREKKESFPLTVTSAQKNPTAFYLCASIGQGRTGELFFGEGSRLTVL.

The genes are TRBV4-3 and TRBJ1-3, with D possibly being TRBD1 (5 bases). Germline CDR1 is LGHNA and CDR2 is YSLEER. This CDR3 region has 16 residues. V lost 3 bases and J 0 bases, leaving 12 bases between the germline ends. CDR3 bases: TGCGCCAGCAGCCAGTCAGCAGGGCTCTCTGGAAACACCATATATTTT. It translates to CASSQSAGLSGNTIYF.

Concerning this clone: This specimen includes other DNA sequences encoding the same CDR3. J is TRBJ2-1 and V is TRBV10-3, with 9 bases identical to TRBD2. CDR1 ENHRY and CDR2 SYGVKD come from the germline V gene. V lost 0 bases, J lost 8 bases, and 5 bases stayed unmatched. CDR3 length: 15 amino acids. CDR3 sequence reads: CAISESGGRAYEQFF. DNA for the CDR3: TGTGCCATCAGTGAGTCAGGCGGGAGGGCCTATGAGCAGTTCTTC.

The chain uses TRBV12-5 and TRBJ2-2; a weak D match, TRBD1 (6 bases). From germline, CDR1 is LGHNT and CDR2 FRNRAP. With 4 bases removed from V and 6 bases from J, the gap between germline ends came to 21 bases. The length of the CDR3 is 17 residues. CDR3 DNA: TGTGCTAGTGGTTGGGGAAACCTACCAGGGGAAGCCGGGGAGCTGTTTTTT. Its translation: CASGWGNLPGEAGELFF. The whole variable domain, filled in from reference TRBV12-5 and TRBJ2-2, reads DARVTQTPRHKVTEMGQEVTMRCQPILGHNTVFWYRQTMMQGLELLAYFRNRAPLDDSGMPKDRFSAEMPDATLATLKIQPSEPRDSAVYFCASGWGNLPGEAGELFFGEGSRLTVL.

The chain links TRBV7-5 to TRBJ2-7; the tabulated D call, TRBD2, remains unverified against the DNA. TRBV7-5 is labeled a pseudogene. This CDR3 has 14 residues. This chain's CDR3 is CVRSWLAGSYEQYF. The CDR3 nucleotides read TGTGTCAGAAGCTGGCTAGCGGGATCCTACGAGCAGTACTTC.

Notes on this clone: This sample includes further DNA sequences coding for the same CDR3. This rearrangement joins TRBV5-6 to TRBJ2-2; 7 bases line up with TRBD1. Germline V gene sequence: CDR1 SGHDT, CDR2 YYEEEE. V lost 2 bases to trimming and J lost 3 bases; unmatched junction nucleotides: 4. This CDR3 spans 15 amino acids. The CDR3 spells CASSLRTGYTGELFF. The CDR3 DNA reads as TGTGCCAGCAGCTTACGGACAGGTTACACCGGGGAGCTGTTTTTT.

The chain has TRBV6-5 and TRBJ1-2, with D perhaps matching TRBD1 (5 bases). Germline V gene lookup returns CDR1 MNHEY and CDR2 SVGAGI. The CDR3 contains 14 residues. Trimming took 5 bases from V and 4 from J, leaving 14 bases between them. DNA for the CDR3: TGTGCCAGCAGTCCGGAGGGGCAGTCCTATGGCTACACCTTC. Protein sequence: CASSPEGQSYGYTF.

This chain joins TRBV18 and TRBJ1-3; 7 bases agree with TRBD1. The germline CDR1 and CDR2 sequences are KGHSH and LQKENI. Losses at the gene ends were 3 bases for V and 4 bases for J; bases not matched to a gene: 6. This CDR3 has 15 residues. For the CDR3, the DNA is TGTGCCAGCTCACCCGCAAGGGGGCAAGGAAACACCATATATTTT. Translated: CASSPARGQGNTIYF.

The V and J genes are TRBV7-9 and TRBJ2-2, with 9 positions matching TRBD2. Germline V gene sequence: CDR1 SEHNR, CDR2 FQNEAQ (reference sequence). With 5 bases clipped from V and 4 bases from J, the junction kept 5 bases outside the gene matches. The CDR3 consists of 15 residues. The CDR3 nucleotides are TGTGCCAGCAGCCCACTAGCGGGCCTCACCGGGGAGCTGTTTTTT. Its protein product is CASSPLAGLTGELFF.

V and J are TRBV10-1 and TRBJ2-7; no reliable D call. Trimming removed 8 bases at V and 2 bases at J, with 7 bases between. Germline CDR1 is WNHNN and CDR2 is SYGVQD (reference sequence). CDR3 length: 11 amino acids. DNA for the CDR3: TGCGCCAGCGGCAGTACCTACGAGCAGTACTTC. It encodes CASGSTYEQYF.

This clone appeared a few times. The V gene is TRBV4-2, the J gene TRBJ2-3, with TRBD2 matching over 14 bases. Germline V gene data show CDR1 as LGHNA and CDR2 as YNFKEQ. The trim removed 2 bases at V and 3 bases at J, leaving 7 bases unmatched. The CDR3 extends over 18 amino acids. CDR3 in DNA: TGTGCCAGCAGCCAACCCATGGGACTAGCGGGAGTTACAGATACGCAGTATTTT. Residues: CASSQPMGLAGVTDTQYF.

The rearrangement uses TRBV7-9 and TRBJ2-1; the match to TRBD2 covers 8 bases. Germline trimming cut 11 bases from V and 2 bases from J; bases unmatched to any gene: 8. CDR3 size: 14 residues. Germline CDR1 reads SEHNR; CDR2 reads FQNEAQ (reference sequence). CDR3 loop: CARPLAAPYNEQFF. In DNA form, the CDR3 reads TGTGCCCGACCACTAGCGGCCCCCTACAATGAGCAGTTCTTC.

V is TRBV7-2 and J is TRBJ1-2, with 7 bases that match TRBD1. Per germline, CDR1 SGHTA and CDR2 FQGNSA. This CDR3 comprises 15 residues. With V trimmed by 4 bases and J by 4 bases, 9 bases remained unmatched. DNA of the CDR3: TGTGCCAGCAGCTCATACAGGGGATTGAGCTATGGCTACACCTTC. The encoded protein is CASSSYRGLSYGYTF.

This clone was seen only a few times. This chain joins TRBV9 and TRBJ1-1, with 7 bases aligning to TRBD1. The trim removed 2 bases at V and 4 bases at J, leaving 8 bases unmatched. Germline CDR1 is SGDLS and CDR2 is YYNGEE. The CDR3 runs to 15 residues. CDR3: CASSVTGQRSTEAFF. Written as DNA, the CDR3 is TGTGCCAGCAGCGTGACGGGACAGAGATCCACTGAAGCTTTCTTT.

The CDR3 sequence: CATSVISRDYGYTF. The DNA of the CDR3 is TGCGCCACCTCGGTTATCAGCCGGGACTATGGCTACACCTTC. This chain uses TRBV10-2 with TRBJ1-2; D is ambiguous. CDR3 length: 14 amino acids. Looked up from germline, CDR1 is WSHSY and CDR2 is SAAADI. Trimming pared 10 bases from V and 3 bases from J, leaving 18 bases between.

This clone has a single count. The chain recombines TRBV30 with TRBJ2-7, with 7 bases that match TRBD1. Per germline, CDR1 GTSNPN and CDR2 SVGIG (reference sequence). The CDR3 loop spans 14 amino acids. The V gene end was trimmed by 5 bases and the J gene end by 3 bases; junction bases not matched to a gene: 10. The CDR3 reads CAWGRETGIYEQYF. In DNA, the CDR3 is TGTGCCTGGGGCAGAGAGACAGGGATCTACGAGCAGTACTTC.

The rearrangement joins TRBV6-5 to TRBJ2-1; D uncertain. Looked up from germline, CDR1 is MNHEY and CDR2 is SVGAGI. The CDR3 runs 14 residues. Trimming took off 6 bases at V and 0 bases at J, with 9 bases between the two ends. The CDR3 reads CASRGGSSYNEQFF. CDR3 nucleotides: TGTGCCAGCAGAGGCGGAAGCTCCTACAATGAGCAGTTCTTC.

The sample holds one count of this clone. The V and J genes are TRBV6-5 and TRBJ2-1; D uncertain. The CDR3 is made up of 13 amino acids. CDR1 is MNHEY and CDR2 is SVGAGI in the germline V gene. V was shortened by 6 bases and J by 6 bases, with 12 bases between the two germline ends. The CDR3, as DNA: TGTGCCAGCAGGCCTCAGGCCCTCAATGAGCAGTTCTTC. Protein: CASRPQALNEQFF.

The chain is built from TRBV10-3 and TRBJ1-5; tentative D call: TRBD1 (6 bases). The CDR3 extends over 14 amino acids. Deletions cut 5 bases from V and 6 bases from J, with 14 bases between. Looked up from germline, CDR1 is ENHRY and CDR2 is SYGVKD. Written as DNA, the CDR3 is TGTGCCATCAGTACGACAGGCTGGGGTCAGCCCCAGCATTTT. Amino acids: CAISTTGWGQPQHF.

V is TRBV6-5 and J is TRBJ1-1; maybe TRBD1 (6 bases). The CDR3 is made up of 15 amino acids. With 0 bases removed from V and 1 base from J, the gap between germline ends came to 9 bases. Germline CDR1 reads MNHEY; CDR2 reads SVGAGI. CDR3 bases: TGTGCCAGCAGTTACTCGAGGACAGCGAACACTGAAGCTTTCTTT. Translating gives CASSYSRTANTEAFF.

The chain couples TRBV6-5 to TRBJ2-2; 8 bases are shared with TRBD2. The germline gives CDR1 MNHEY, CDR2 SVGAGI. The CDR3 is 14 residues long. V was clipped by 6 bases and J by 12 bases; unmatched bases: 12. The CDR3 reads CASRPTSEPGKLFF. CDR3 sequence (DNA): TGTGCCAGCAGACCGACTAGCGAGCCGGGGAAGCTGTTTTTT.